The present TCR beta chain was sequenced within a study of blood T cell repertoires in COVID-19. Study-level information: The cDNA or gDNA used as material had been derived from T cells, B-cell-depleted T cells, or PBMCs.

This CDR3 has 13 amino acids. CDR1 is SGDLS and CDR2 is YYNGEE in the germline V gene. V dropped 3 bases and J dropped 3; count of bases not matched to a gene: 1. Original data processing: Reference gene primer amplification in the assay estimated nucleated cell counts. Assay: immunoSEQ multiplex PCR; the TCRdb copy retains only in-frame clones and omits some. That table is the source of V, J and clone size, and D and trimming were worked out from the DNA. This table has about 400,000 clones, around 88% appearing once. It was during active infection that Seattle patients were enrolled and then longitudinally followed.

The sample comprised peripheral blood. This receptor was identified in a woman aged 60-70 years with COVID-19, enrolled during active disease. The chain joins TRBV9 to TRBJ1-2, with 8 bases identical to TRBD1. The CDR3 DNA is TGTGCCAGCAGCGCGGACAGGGACTATGGCTACACCTTC. Translated, it gives CASSADRDYGYTF.